This T cell receptor beta chain is from a study of response to subunit inactivated influenza vaccine. Regarding the study as a whole: New T cells are recruited in small numbers by each seasonal influenza vaccination, according to the authors' suggestion.

The CDR3 loop spans 13 amino acids. The ends lost 5 bases at V and 6 bases at J; junction bases unmatched: 4. CDR1 and CDR2 from the germline V gene are MNHNS and SASEGT. TCRdb ran MiXCR on the RT-PCR reads and lists one entry per CDR3 protein. The table includes around 490,000 distinct CDR3 sequences, approximately 7.1% detected once. This clonotype has ten or more counts. Its antigen is currently unknown. The material sequenced was PBMCs from blood, taken less than 30 months after vaccination. The rearrangement joins TRBV6-1 to TRBJ2-7; 10 bases fit TRBD1. The source is a man aged 50 to 69 who received an inactivated influenza vaccine. The CDR3 sequence is CASSRQGAGEQYF. Here the CDR3 DNA reads TGTGCCAGCAGTAGACAGGGGGCGGGCGAGCAGTACTTC.